Presented here are 20 T cell receptor beta chains from one specimen sequenced in a study of T cell repertoires in cytomegalovirus infection. TCRdb re-analysed the reads in MiXCR, keeping a single row per CDR3 protein. The sample has 490,000 or so distinct CDR3 sequences, 11% seen once. Input material: PBMCs. These receptors were obtained from a human donor in good health (CMV status not recorded). Some clones in this sample may be carry-over from other donors' samples.

As concerns this clonotype: With a much larger clone just one base away, this may be a read error. The CDR3 carries no conserved terminal phenylalanine or tryptophan, so it likely arises from a read error. The gene calls are TRBV27 and TRBJ1-2; the match to TRBD1 covers 7 bases. Germline CDR1 and CDR2: MNHEY and SMNVEV (reference sequence). V shed 5 bases and J 8 bases; nucleotides not matched to a gene: 5. The CDR3 runs to 12 residues. The CDR3 DNA follows: TGTGCCAGCAGTCTAAGGGGGCAAGGCTACACCCTC. Its protein product is CASSLRGQGYTL.

This clonotype was counted ten times or more. The CDR3 loop reads CASSLVGRRVHEQYF. CDR3 sequence (DNA): TGTGCCAGCAGCTTAGTGGGACGGAGAGTCCACGAGCAGTACTTC. This chain links TRBV7-8 with TRBJ2-7; D tentatively reads TRBD1 or TRBD2 (5 bases each). The V end lost 1 base, the J end lost 5 bases, and 15 bases lay between the germline ends. The length of the CDR3 is 15 residues. CDR1 SGHVS and CDR2 FQNEAQ come from the germline V gene. Together with reference TRBV7-8 and TRBJ2-7, the CDR3 gives the full variable domain: GAGVSQSPRYKVAKRGQDVALRCDPISGHVSLFWYQQALGQGPEFLTYFQNEAQLDKSGLPSDRFFAERPEGSVSTLKIQRTQQEDSAVYLCASSLVGRRVHEQYFGPGTRLTVT.

This clonotype was found many times. This chain joins TRBV7-8 and TRBJ2-1; D is unclear. Germline CDR1 SGHVS, CDR2 FQNEAQ. The CDR3 is 15 residues long. Trimming stripped 1 base from V and 0 bases from J, with 7 bases between. In DNA form, the CDR3 reads TGTGCCAGCAGCTTAGTGGTTCTCTCCTACAATGAGCAGTTCTTC. It translates to CASSLVVLSYNEQFF.

At least ten counts were recorded for this clonotype. The chain recombines TRBV28 with TRBJ2-1; 7 positions agree with TRBD1. The CDR3 is 16 residues long. Germline CDR1 reads MDHEN; CDR2 reads SYDVKM. After removal of 6 bases from V and 0 bases from J, the junction contained 8 bases not matched to a gene. In nucleotides, the CDR3 is TGTGCCAGCAGGCTGACAGGGCCCAGCTCCTACAATGAGCAGTTCTTC. Translated, it gives CASRLTGPSSYNEQFF.

This clonotype was seen at least ten times. The gene calls are TRBV20-1 and TRBJ1-1; no firm D call. With 2 bases removed from V and 1 base from J, the gap between germline ends came to 14 bases. There are 15 residues in the CDR3. Germline CDR1 reads DFQATT; CDR2 reads SNEGSKA (reference sequence). The CDR3 sequence is CSARQVGRSNTEAFF. The CDR3, as DNA: TGCAGTGCTAGACAAGTGGGGAGGTCGAACACTGAAGCTTTCTTT.

At least ten counts were recorded for this clonotype. The J gene is TRBJ1-4, the V gene TRBV11-2; the match to TRBD1 covers 8 bases. This CDR3 has 15 residues. V lost 2 bases to trimming and J lost 8 bases; unmatched junction nucleotides: 7. Looked up from germline, CDR1 is SGHAT and CDR2 is FQNNGV. CDR3 region: CASSLMAGGREKLFF. CDR3 nucleotide sequence: TGTGCCAGCAGCTTAATGGCAGGGGGCAGAGAAAAACTGTTTTTT. The full variable domain, completed using reference TRBV11-2 and TRBJ1-4, is EAGVAQSPRYKIIEKRQSVAFWCNPISGHATLYWYQQILGQGPKLLIQFQNNGVVDDSQLPKDRFSAERLKGVDSTLKIQPAKLEDSAVYLCASSLMAGGREKLFFGSGTQLSVL.

This rearrangement joins TRBV9 to TRBJ2-1, with 12 bases fitting TRBD2. The germline V gene has CDR1 SGDLS and CDR2 YYNGEE. The CDR3 sequence is 16 residues long. With V trimmed by 3 bases and J by 2 bases, 3 bases remained unmatched. CDR3 in amino acids: CASSATSGGTYNEQFF. In DNA form, the CDR3 reads TGTGCCAGCAGCGCGACTAGCGGGGGTACCTACAATGAGCAGTTCTTC.

This clonotype occurred many times. This chain uses TRBV4-1 with TRBJ1-3; D is uncertain. V was shortened by 0 bases and J by 2 bases, with 5 bases between the two germline ends. Germline assignment: CDR1 MGHRA and CDR2 YSYEKL. CDR3 size: 14 residues. The CDR3: CASSQDEAGNTIYF. CDR3 nucleotides: TGCGCCAGCAGCCAAGATGAGGCTGGAAACACCATATATTTT.

The CDR3 nucleotides are TGTGCCAGCAGCGTAGCCTACCGGGACAGCGATCTCTCTGGGGCCAACGTCCTGACTTTC. It is translated as CASSVAYRDSDLSGANVLTF. The gene calls are TRBV9 and TRBJ2-6, with 7 bases fitting TRBD1. CDR3 length: 20 amino acids. Germline-derived CDR1 and CDR2 are SGDLS and YYNGEE. J was trimmed by 0 bases and V by 0 bases; bases with no gene match: 12. Full variable domain (missing parts from reference TRBV9 and TRBJ2-6): DSGVTQTPKHLITATGQRVTLRCSPRSGDLSVYWYQQSLDQGLQFLIQYYNGEERAKGNILERFSAQQFPDLHSELNLSSLELGDSALYFCASSVAYRDSDLSGANVLTFGAGSRLTVL.

In this sample, this clonotype turned up many times. This chain joins TRBV12-3 or TRBV12-4 and TRBJ1-2, with 9 positions matching TRBD1. The V gene end was trimmed by 6 bases and the J gene end by 4 bases; junction bases not matched to a gene: 6. The CDR3 has 14 residues. DNA for the CDR3: TGTGCCAGCAGGGGACAGGGCGGGAGCTATGGCTACACCTTC. Its translation is CASRGQGGSYGYTF.

Regarding this clonotype: This may be a read error, as it is one base from a much larger clone. This sequence joins TRBV12-3 or TRBV12-4 and TRBJ1-2; TRBD1 is a possible D gene (5 bases). V was clipped by 6 bases and J by 5 bases, with 13 bases between them. The CDR3 length is 13 residues. The CDR3 DNA reads as TGTGCCAGCAGCACGACAGCACCTTATGGCTACACCTTC. Protein sequence: CASSTTAPYGYTF.

There are a few counts of this clonotype. The chain joins TRBV18 to TRBJ2-3, with 8 bases fitting TRBD1. Germline V gene data show CDR1 as KGHSH and CDR2 as LQKENI. The CDR3 length is 14 residues. The ends lost 4 bases at V and 5 bases at J; junction bases unmatched: 5. The CDR3 DNA sequence: TGTGCCAGCTCACGCGGACAGGGTGTAGATACGCAGTATTTT. Translating gives CASSRGQGVDTQYF.

The gene calls are TRBV6-5 and TRBJ2-3, with no clear D. V was trimmed by 7 bases and J by 8 bases, leaving 19 bases between them. Germline lookup yields CDR1 MNHEY and CDR2 SVGAGI. CDR3 size: 14 residues. The CDR3 DNA follows: TGTGCCAGCACCAGCCCCGGTGGGCTCGGTACGCAGTATTTT. Its translation: CASTSPGGLGTQYF.

This clonotype was observed a handful of times. The gene calls are TRBV18 and TRBJ2-7; maybe TRBD1 (6 bases). The CDR3 is 16 amino acids. Per germline, CDR1 KGHSH and CDR2 LQKENI. Between the trimmed V and J ends, which lost 4 bases and 4 bases, there was a span of 20 bases. As DNA, the CDR3 is TGTGCCAGCTCACTCGGACAGACCTCAACAGGGTACGAGCAGTACTTC. Translated, it gives CASSLGQTSTGYEQYF.

This clonotype has at least ten counts. The germline gene is not matched at one end of the junction; a read error may be the cause. This chain connects TRBV7-9 to TRBJ2-1; 9 bases fit TRBD2. Germline-derived CDR1 and CDR2 are SEHNR and FQNEAQ (reference sequence). This CDR3 comprises 14 residues. CDR3 coding DNA: TGTGCCAGCAGCCTAGCGGGATCCCACAATGAGCAGTTCTTC. This sequence encodes CASSLAGSHNEQFF.

This clonotype was found many times. The CDR3 DNA sequence: TGTGCCAGCAGCTTAACGGGACAGCTTGAAGCTTTCTTT. It is translated as CASSLTGQLEAFF. The chain links TRBV11-2 to TRBJ1-1, with 7 bases identical to TRBD1. The CDR3 loop spans 13 amino acids. Germline CDR1 is SGHAT and CDR2 is FQNNGV. V lost 2 bases, J lost 7 bases, and 4 bases stayed unmatched.

This clonotype occurred a few times. The V gene is TRBV6-5, the J gene TRBJ1-5, with D maybe TRBD1 (5 bases). Germline CDR1 and CDR2: MNHEY and SVGAGI. With 8 bases removed from V and 3 bases from J, the gap between germline ends came to 11 bases. The CDR3 sequence is 13 residues long. The CDR3 protein is CASGRDVNQPQHF. CDR3 DNA sequence: TGTGCCAGCGGTCGGGACGTCAATCAGCCCCAGCATTTT.

The chain links TRBV30 to TRBJ1-1; TRBD1 is a possible D gene (6 bases). CDR3 length: 16 residues. With 3 bases removed from V and 5 bases from J, the gap between germline ends came to 22 bases. The germline CDR1 and CDR2 sequences are GTSNPN and SVGIG (reference sequence). In nucleotides, the CDR3 is TGTGCCTGGAGCCGGACCTCGGCAGGGGCTGGGACTGAAGCTTTCTTT. Amino acid sequence: CAWSRTSAGAGTEAFF.

This clonotype was seen repeatedly, ten times or more. The chain combines TRBV27 with TRBJ2-1; 7 nucleotides align to TRBD2. The germline CDR1 and CDR2 sequences are MNHEY and SMNVEV (reference sequence). Germline trimming cut 5 bases from V and 15 bases from J; bases unmatched to any gene: 10. CDR3 length: 12 residues. CDR3 in DNA: TGTGCCAGCAGTCCGACAAGGACTAGGTGGTTCTTC. It specifies CASSPTRTRWFF.

This chain connects TRBV30 to TRBJ1-5; maybe TRBD1 (6 bases). Germline CDR1 and CDR2: GTSNPN and SVGIG (reference sequence). The CDR3 totals 14 residues. The V end lost 5 bases, the J end lost 0 bases, and 11 bases lay between the germline ends. CDR3 loop: CAWSRDTSNQPQHF. The CDR3 DNA sequence: TGTGCCTGGTCGAGGGACACTAGCAATCAGCCCCAGCATTTT.